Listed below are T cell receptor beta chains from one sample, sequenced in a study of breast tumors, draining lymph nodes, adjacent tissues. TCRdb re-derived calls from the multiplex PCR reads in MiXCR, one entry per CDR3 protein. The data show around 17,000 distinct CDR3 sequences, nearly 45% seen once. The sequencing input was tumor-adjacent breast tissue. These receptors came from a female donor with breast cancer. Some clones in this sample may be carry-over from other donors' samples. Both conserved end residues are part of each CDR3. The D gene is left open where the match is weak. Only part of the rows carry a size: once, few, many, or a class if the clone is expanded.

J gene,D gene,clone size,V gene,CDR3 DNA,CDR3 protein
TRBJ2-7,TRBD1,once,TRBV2,TGTGCCAGCAGGGGAACGGGACAGACCTACGAGCAGTACTTC,CASRGTGQTYEQYF
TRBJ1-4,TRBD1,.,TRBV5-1,TGCGCCAGCAGCCCCGACAGGGTGGGGGAAAAACTGTTTTTT,CASSPDRVGEKLFF
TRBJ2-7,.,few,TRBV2,TGTGCCAGCAGGGGAGGTGTAGGGCAGTTCGCCTACGAGCAGTACTTC,CASRGGVGQFAYEQYF
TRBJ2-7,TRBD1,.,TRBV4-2,TGTGCCAGCAGCCAAGAGGTCTTAGGACAGGGGCACGAGCAGTACTTC,CASSQEVLGQGHEQYF
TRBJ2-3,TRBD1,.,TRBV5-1,TGCGCCAGCAGCTCCGGAACAGGGGGCACAGATACGCAGTATTTT,CASSSGTGGTDTQYF
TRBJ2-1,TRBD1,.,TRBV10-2,TGCGCCAGCGGTACAGGGGGCAGGTTGAATGAGCAGTTCTTC,CASGTGGRLNEQFF
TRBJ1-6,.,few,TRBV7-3,TGTGCCAGCAGCTTAAGCGCCCGGGACCCAAATTCACCCCTCCACTTT,CASSLSARDPNSPLHF
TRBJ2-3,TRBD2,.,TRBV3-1,TGTGCCAGCAGCCAGGCACTAGCGGGAGCTACAAAGGGTACGCAGTATTTT,CASSQALAGATKGTQYF
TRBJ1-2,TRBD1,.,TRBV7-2,TGTGCCAGCAGCCCGCGGACAGGGAGCTATGGCTACACCTTC,CASSPRTGSYGYTF
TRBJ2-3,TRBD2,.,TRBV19,TGTGCCAGTAGAGTAGCGGGGGGCTTGTCAGATACGCAGTATTTT,CASRVAGGLSDTQYF
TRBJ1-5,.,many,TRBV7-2,TGTGCCAGCAGCTTAGGGGCCCCTAATGGCAATCAGCCCCAGCATTTT,CASSLGAPNGNQPQHF
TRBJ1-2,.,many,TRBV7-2,TGTGCCAGCAGCCCACAAGCCGGAGGGTTCTCTGGCTACCCCTTC,CASSPQAGGFSGYPF
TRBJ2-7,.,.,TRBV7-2,TGTGCCAGCAGCTTAGCCCCTGGGGAGGCCTACGAGCAGTACTTC,CASSLAPGEAYEQYF
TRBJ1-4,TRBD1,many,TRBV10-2,TGCGCCAGCAGGACAGGGGGCCTGGGTGAAAAACTGTTTTTT,CASRTGGLGEKLFF
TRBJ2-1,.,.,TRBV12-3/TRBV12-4,TGTGCCAGCAGCAACCCTTGGACTGAGCAGTTCTTC,CASSNPWTEQFF
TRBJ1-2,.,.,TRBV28,TGTGCCAGCAGTTTAGCCAACACCATTTATGGCTACACCTTC,CASSLANTIYGYTF
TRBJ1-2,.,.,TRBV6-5,TGTGCCAGCAATCACCGGAGTGGGACAACGCTTGGCTACACCTTC,CASNHRSGTTLGYTF
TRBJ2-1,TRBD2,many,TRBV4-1,TGCGCCAGCAGACCAGCGGGAGAATCCAATGAGCAGTTCTTC,CASRPAGESNEQFF
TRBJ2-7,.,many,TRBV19,TGTGCCAGTAGTATCACTGGGTTTGGGCACGAGCAGTACTTC,CASSITGFGHEQYF
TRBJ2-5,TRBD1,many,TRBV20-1,TGCAGTGCTAGAGATTCCCCGGGGACAGGGTGGGGACAGACCCAGTACTTC,CSARDSPGTGWGQTQYF
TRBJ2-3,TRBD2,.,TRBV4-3,TGCGCCAGTAGCCGGGGGGTGGGAACAGATATGCAGTATTTT,CASSRGVGTDMQYF
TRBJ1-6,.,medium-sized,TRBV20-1,TGCAGTGCTGAGGGGTATAATTCACCCCTCCACTTT,CSAEGYNSPLHF
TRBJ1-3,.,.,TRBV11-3,TGTGCCAGCAGCTCCCAACAGGGACCAGGAAACACCATATATTTT,CASSSQQGPGNTIYF
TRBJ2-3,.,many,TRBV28,TGTGCCAGCAGGGGAGGGACAATTAGCACAGATACGCAGTATTTT,CASRGGTISTDTQYF
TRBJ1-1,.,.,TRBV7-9,TGTGCCAGCAGCTTAGCGCGGGGGGCAGGAGGGAACACTGAAGCTTTCTTT,CASSLARGAGGNTEAFF
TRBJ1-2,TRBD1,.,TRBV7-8,TGTGCCAGCAGCTTAGCGAGTAGGACAGGGAAATCTGGCTACACCTTC,CASSLASRTGKSGYTF
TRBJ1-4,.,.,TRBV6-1,TGTGCCACCAACGGAGGGCAGGGCGGTGAAAAACTGTTTTTT,CATNGGQGGEKLFF
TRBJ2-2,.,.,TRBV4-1,TGCGCCAGCAGCCAAGTGAAGGACGAGAGGGAGCTGTTTTTT,CASSQVKDERELFF
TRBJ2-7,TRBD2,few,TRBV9,TGTGCCAGCAGCGCGTCGGGACTAGACTTCTACGAGCAGTACTTC,CASSASGLDFYEQYF
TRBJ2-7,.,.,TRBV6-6,TGCGCCAGCAGTAAAGGGTCTTACGAGCGGTACTTC,CASSKGSYERYF
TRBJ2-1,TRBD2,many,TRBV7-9,TGTGCCAGCATTCCCGGGGGGATGGGATACAATGAGCAGTTCTTC,CASIPGGMGYNEQFF
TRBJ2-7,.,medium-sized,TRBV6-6,TGTGCCAGCAGTTACTTAAACTCCGGGACCTCCTACGAGCAGTACTTC,CASSYLNSGTSYEQYF
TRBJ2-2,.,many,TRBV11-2,TGTGCCAGCAGCTTTCGAGGTTCGTTTCCCGGGGAGCTGTTTTTT,CASSFRGSFPGELFF
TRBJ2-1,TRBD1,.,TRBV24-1,TGTGCCACCAGTGAGTACAGGGGGCTCAGTGAGCAGTTCTTC,CATSEYRGLSEQFF
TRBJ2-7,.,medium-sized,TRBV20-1,TGCAGTGCTAGGGACCTTAGCGAACCCCCCTACGAGCAGTACTTC,CSARDLSEPPYEQYF
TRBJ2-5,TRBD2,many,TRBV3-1,TGTGCCAGCAACGGACTAGCTAGCAAGACCCAGTACTTC,CASNGLASKTQYF
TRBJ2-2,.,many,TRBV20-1,TGCAGTGCTAGAGGTACTCAAACCGGGGAGCTGTTTTTT,CSARGTQTGELFF
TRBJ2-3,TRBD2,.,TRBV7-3,TGTGCCAGCAGTCCGACTGGCGGGAGGGCCTTTAGCACAGATACGCAGTATTTT,CASSPTGGRAFSTDTQYF
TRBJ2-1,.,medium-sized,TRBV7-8,TGTGCCAGCAGCTTAGTAGTCGGTGGGAATGAGCAGTTCTTC,CASSLVVGGNEQFF
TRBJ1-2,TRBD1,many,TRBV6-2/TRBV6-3,TGTGCCAGCAGGATACTTGGACAGGTTTCTAACTATGGCTACACCTTC,CASRILGQVSNYGYTF
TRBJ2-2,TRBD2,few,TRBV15,TGTGCCACCAGCAGACATCCGACTAGCGGGAGCGCGTATGGCGGGGAGCTGTTTTTT,CATSRHPTSGSAYGGELFF
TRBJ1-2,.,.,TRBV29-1,TGCAGCGTTGAAAGAGGGCCCTATGGCTACACCTTC,CSVERGPYGYTF
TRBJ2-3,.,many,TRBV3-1,TGTGCCAGCAGCCAAGATTCTCACACAGATACGCAGTATTTT,CASSQDSHTDTQYF
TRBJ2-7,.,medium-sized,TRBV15,TGTGCCACCAGCAGAGGCCGGAGATACGAGCAGTACTTC,CATSRGRRYEQYF
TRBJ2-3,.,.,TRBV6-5,TGTGCCAGCAGTTACTCCCCCCAGTATTTT,CASSYSPQYF
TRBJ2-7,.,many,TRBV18,TGTGCCAGCTCACCGGACAGTTGGGGCAACGAGCAGTACTTC,CASSPDSWGNEQYF
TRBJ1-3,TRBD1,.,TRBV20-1,TGCAGTGCTACCTCTTTGACAGGGGGCTCTGGAAACACCATATATTTT,CSATSLTGGSGNTIYF
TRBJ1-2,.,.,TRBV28,TGTGCCAGCAGTTTAAGGGTTGGAGGGAGGGTCTATGGCCACACCTTC,CASSLRVGGRVYGHTF
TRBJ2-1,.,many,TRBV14,TGTGCCAGCAGCCAAGCGACTATAGTTCGGCACAATGAGCAGTTCTTC,CASSQATIVRHNEQFF
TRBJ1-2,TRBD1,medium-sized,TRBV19,TGTGCCAGTAGTATGACAGGGGGCAGCTATGGCTACACCTTC,CASSMTGGSYGYTF
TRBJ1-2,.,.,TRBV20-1,TGCAGTGCTAGAGTGGGGCCTGGAGGCTATGGCTACACCTTC,CSARVGPGGYGYTF
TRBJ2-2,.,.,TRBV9,TGTGCCAGCAGCGTTGGAGCGGGCGGTGGCGGGGAGCTGTTTTTT,CASSVGAGGGGELFF
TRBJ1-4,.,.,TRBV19,TGTGCCAGTACTGGCCCCGGTTCTAATGAAAAACTGTTTTTT,CASTGPGSNEKLFF
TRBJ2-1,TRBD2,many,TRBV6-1,TGTGCCAGCAGTCACGGGACTAGCGGAAACAATGAGCAGTTCTTC,CASSHGTSGNNEQFF
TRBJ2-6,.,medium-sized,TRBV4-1,TGCGCCAGCAGGCCGACAGGAAACTCTGGGGCCAACGTCCTGACTTTC,CASRPTGNSGANVLTF
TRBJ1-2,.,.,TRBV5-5,TGTGCCAGCAGCTTGGATTCCGGGATATATGGCTACACCTTC,CASSLDSGIYGYTF
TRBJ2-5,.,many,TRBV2,TGTGCCAGCACCCAGAGGGGAGGGACCCAGTACTTC,CASTQRGGTQYF